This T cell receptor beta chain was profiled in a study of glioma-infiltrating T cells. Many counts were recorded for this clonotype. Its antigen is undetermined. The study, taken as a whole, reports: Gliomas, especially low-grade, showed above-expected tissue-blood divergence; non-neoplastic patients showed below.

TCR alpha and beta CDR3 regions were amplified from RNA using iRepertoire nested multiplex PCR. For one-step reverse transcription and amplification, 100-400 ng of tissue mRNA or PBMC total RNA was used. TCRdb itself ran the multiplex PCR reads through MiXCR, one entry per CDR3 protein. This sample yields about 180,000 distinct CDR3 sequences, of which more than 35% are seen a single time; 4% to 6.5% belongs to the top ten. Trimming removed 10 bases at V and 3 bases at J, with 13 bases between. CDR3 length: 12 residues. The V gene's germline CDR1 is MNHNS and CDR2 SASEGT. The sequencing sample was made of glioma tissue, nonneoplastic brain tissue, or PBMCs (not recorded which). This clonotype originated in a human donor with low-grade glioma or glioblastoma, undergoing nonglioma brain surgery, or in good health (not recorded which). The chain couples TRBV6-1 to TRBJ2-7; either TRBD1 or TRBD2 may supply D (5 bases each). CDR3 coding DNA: TGTGCCATGGGACCCTCAGTCTACGAGCAGTACTTC. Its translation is CAMGPSVYEQYF.